This T cell receptor (beta chain) is from a study of T-cell memory formation after mild COVID-19. The overall study: Clusters were largely donor specific.

Overall study results and limits: CD4/CD8 balance held among clones contracting day 15 to 85, and later expanders leaned CD4+. The appearance of some responding clones in pre-infection memory suggested that cross-reactive memory joined. Largely, contracting CD4+ clones fell within CM and EM, and contracting CD8+ clones within EMRA.

Trimming cost V 5 bases and J 5 bases; bases outside gene matches: 9. The CDR3 sequence is 15 residues long. This clonotype has a handful of counts. Antigen specificity is unknown. TCRdb independently ran MiXCR on the 5' RACE reads; one entry per CDR3 protein. The table lists 390,000 or so distinct CDR3 sequences, about 17% of them singletons. What was sequenced was PBMCs or a T cell subset sorted from them (not recorded which). V is TRBV12-3 or TRBV12-4 and J is TRBJ2-5; 9 positions match TRBD1. This receptor was obtained from a man aged 18 to 30 who had mild COVID-19 (a few samples of this study predate the infection). Cell type and time point are not known. CDR3 loop: CASSPDRGASETQYF. CDR3 DNA sequence: TGTGCCAGCAGTCCGGACAGGGGTGCTTCGGAGACCCAGTACTTC.